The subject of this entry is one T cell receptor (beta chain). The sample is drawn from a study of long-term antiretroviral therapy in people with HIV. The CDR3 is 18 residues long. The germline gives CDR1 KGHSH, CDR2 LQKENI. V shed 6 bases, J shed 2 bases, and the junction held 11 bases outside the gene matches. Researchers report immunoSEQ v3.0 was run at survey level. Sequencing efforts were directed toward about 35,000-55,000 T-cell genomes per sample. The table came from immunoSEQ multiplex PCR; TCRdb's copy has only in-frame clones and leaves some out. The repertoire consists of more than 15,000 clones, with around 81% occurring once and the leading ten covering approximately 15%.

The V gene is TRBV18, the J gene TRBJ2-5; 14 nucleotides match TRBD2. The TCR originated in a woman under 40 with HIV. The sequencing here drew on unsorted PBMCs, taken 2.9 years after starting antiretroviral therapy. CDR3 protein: CASSQGLAGGSQQETQYF. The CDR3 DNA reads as TGTGCCAGCTCTCAAGGACTAGCGGGGGGATCGCAGCAAGAGACCCAGTACTTC.